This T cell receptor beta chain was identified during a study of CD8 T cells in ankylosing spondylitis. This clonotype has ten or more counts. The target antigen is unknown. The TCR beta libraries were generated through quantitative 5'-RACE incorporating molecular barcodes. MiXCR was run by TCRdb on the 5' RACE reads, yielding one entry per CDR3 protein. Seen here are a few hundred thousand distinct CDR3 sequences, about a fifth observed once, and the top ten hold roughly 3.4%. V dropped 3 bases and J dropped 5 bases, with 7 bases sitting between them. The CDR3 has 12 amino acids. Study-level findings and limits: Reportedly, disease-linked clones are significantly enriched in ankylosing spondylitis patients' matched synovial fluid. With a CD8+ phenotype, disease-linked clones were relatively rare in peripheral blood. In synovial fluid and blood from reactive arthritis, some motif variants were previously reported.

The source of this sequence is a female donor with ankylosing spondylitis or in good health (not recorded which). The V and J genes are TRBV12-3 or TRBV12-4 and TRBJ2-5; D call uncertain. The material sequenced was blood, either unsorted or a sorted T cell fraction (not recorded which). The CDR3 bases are TGTGCCAGCAGTTTCATCCCTGAGACCCAGTACTTC. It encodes CASSFIPETQYF.